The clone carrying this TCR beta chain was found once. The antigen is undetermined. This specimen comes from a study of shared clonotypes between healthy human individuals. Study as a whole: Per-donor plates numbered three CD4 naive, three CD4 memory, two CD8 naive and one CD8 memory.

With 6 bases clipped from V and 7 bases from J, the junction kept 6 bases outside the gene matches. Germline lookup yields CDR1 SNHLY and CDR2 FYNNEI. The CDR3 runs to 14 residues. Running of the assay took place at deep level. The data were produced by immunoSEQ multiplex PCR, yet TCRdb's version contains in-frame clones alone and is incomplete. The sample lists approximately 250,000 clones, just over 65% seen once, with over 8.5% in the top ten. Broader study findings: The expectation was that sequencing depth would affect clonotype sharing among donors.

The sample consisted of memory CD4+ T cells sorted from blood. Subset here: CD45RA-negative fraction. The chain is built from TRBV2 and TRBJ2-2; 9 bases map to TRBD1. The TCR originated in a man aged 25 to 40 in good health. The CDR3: CASREQGAGGELFF. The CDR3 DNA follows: TGTGCCAGCAGAGAACAGGGGGCGGGCGGGGAGCTGTTTTTT.